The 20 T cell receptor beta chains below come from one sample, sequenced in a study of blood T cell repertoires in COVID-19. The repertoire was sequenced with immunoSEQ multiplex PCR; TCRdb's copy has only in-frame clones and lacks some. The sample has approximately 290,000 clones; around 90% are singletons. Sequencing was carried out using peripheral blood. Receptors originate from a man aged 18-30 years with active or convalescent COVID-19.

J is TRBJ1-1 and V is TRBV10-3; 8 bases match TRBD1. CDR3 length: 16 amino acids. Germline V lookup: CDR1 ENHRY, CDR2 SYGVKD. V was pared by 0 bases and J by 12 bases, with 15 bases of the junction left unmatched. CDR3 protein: CAISESPGPGQEPTFF. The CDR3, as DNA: TGTGCCATCAGTGAGTCGCCGGGACCGGGACAGGAGCCCACTTTCTTT.

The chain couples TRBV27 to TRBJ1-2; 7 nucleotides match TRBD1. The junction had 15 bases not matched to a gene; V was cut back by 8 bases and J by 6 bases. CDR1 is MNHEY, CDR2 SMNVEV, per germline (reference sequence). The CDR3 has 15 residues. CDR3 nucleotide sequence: TGTGCCAGCCCAGACACGAGGACAGGAACAGATGGCTACACCTTC. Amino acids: CASPDTRTGTDGYTF.

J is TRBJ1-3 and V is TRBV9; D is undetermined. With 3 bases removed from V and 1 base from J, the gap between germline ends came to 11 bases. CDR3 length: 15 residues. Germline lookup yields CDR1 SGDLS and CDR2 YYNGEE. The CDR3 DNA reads TGTGCCAGCAGCGCCTCCGGTGGTTCTGGAAACACCATATATTTT. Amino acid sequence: CASSASGGSGNTIYF.

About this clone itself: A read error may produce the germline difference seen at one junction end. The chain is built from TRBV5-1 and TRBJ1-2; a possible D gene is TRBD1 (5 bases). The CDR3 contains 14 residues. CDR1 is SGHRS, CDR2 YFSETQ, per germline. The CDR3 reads CASNLVSGNYGYTF. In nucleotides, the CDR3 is TGCGCCAGCAACTTGGTCTCAGGGAACTATGGCTACACCTTC.

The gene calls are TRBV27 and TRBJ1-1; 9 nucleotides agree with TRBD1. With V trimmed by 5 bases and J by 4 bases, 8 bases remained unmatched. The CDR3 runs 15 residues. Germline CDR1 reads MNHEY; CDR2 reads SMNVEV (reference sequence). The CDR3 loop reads CASSVQGARGTEAFF. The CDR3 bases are TGTGCCAGCAGTGTACAGGGGGCGAGGGGCACTGAAGCTTTCTTT.

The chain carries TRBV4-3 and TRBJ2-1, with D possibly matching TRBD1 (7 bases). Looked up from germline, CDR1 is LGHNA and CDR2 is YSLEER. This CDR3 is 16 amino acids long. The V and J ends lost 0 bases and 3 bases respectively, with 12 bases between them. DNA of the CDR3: TGCGCCAGCAGCCAAGATGGAGGGGGCGGCTACAATGAGCAGTTCTTC. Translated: CASSQDGGGGYNEQFF.

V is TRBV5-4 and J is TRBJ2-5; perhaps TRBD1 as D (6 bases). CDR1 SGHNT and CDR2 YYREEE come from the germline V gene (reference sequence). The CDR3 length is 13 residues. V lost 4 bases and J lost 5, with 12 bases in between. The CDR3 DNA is TGTGCCAGCAGCAACGACAGGCTGGAGACCCAGTACTTC. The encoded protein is CASSNDRLETQYF.

CDR3 nucleotides: TGCAGCGCCAGAAGGGGTGGGAATAACTATGGCTACACCTTC. Its translation: CSARRGGNNYGYTF. The chain joins TRBV29-1 to TRBJ1-2; tentatively, D is TRBD1 (5 bases). The CDR3 length is 14 residues. Trimming took off 7 bases at V and 1 base at J, with 16 bases between the two ends. The germline gives CDR1 SQVTM, CDR2 ANQGSEA. The full variable domain, its missing parts supplied by reference TRBV29-1 and TRBJ1-2, is SAVISQKPSRDICQRGTSLTIQCQVDSQVTMMFWYRQQPGQSLTLIATANQGSEATYESGFVIDKFPISRPNLTFSTLTVSNMSPEDSSIYLCSARRGGNNYGYTFGSGTRLTVV.

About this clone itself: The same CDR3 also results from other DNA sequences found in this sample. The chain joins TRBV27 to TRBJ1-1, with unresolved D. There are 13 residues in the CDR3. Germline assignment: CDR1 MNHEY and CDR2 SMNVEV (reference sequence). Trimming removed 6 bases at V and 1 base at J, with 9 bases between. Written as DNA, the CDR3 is TGTGCCAGCAGGCTTGGAGGGAACACTGAAGCTTTCTTT. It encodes CASRLGGNTEAFF.

DNA of the CDR3: TGTGCCAGCAGCGTACGGGGTAGTCGTAATGAGCAGTTCTTC. Protein product: CASSVRGSRNEQFF. J is TRBJ2-1 and V is TRBV9; the D gene is possibly TRBD2 (5 bases). V was cut by 1 base and J by 7 bases, with 12 bases left in between. The CDR3 is made up of 14 amino acids. CDR1 is SGDLS and CDR2 is YYNGEE in the germline V gene.

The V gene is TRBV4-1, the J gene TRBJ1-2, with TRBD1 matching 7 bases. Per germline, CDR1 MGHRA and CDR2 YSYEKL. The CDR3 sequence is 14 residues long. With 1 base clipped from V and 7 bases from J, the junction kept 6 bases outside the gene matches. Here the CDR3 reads CASSQVVGGTGYTF. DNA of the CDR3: TGCGCCAGCAGCCAAGTAGTAGGGGGCACTGGCTACACCTTC.

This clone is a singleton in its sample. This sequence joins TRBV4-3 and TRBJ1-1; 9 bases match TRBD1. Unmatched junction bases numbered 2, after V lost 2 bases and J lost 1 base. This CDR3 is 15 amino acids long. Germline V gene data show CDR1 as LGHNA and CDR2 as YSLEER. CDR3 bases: TGCGCCAGCAGCCAACCGGGACAGGGGAACACTGAAGCTTTCTTT. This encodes CASSQPGQGNTEAFF.

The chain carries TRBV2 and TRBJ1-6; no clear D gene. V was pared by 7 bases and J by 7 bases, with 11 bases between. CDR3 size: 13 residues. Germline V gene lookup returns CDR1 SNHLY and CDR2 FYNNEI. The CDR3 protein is CASIGLENSPLHF. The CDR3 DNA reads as TGTGCCAGCATCGGGTTAGAAAATTCACCCCTCCACTTT.

CDR3 sequence (DNA): TGTGCCAGCAGCCGTGACAGTTCACCCCTCCACTTT. Encoded protein: CASSRDSSPLHF. The V gene is TRBV3-1 (or the pseudogene TRBV3-2), the J gene TRBJ1-6; tentative D call: TRBD1 (5 bases). The CDR3 runs 12 residues. V gave up 4 bases and J gave up 9 bases, with 7 bases separating them. Germline-derived CDR1 and CDR2 are LGHDT and YNNKEL (reference sequence).

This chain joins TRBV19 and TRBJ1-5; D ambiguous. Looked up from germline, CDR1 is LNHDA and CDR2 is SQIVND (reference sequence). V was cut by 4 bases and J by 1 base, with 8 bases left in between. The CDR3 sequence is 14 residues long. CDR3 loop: CASSRERSNQPQHF. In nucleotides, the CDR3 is TGTGCCAGTAGTAGGGAGAGGAGCAATCAGCCCCAGCATTTT.

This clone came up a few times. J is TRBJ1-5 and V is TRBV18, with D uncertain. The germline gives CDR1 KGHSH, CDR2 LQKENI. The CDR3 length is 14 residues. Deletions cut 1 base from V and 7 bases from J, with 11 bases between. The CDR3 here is CASSPRRGSQPQHF. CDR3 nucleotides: TGTGCCAGCTCACCACGTCGAGGATCCCAGCCCCAGCATTTT.

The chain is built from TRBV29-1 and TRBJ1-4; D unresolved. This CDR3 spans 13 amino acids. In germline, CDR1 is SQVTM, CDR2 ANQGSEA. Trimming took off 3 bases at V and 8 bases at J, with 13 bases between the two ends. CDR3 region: CSVDVGPGEKLFF. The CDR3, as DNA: TGCAGCGTTGATGTAGGGCCGGGGGAAAAACTGTTTTTT.

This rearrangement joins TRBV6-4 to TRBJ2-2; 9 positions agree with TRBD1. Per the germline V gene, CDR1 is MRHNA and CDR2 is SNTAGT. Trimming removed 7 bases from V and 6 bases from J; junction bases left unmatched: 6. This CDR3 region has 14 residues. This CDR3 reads CASKGQGRSGELFF. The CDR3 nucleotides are TGTGCCAGCAAAGGACAGGGGAGGTCCGGGGAGCTGTTTTTT.

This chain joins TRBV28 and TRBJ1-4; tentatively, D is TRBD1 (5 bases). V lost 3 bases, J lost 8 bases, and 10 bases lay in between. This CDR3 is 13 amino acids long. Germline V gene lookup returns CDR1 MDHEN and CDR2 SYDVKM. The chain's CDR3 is CASSFVQGEKLFF. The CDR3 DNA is TGTGCCAGCAGTTTCGTCCAGGGAGAAAAACTGTTTTTT.

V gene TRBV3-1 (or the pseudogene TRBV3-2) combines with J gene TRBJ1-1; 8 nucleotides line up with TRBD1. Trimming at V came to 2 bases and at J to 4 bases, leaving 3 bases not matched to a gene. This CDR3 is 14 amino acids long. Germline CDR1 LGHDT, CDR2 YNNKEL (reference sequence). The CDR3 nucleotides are TGTGCCAGCAGCCAAATTACAGGGGGCACTGAAGCTTTCTTT. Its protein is CASSQITGGTEAFF.